The clone carrying this T cell receptor beta chain was found many times. The target antigen is unknown. This entry belongs to a study of early T cells in non-severe SARS-CoV-2 infection. At the level of the study: Chains were not paired, and sequencing was done on bulk RNA from unsorted whole blood. Study-wide results and limits: VDJdb matches were skewed toward anti-spike CD8 T cell responses.

The library protocol tagged individual cDNA molecules with unique molecular identifiers. One entry per CDR3 protein, called by TCRdb with MiXCR from the 5' RACE reads. The sample holds roughly 30,000 distinct CDR3 sequences, around 6% seen once. The CDR3 loop spans 13 amino acids. Germline-derived CDR1 and CDR2 are LGHDT and YNNKEL (reference sequence). The ends were cut back, 5 bases at V and 7 bases at J, with 12 bases in the middle. This chain uses TRBV3-1 with TRBJ2-1; unclear D gene. The receptor comes from an adult who was a healthcare worker with PCR-confirmed SARS-CoV-2 infection or an uninfected control (not recorded which). The material sequenced was whole blood, taken at baseline. This CDR3 reads CASSYSHGNEQFF. The CDR3 DNA follows: TGTGCCAGCAGCTATAGCCACGGGAATGAGCAGTTCTTC.